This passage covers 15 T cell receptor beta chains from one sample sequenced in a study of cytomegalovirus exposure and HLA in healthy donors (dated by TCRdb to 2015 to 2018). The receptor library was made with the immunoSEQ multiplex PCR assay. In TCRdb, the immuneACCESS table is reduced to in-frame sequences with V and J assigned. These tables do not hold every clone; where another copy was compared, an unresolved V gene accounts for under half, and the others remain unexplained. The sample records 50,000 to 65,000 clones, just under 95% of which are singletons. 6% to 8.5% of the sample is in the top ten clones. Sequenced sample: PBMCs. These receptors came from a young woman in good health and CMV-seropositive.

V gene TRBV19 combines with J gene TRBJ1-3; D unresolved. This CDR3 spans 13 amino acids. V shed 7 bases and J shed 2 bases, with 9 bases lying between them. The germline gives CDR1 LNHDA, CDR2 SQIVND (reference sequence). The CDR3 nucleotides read TGTGCCAGTAAAATAGTACCTGGAAACACCATATATTTT. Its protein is CASKIVPGNTIYF. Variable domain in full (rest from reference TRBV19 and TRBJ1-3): DGGITQSPKYLFRKEGQNVTLSCEQNLNHDAMYWYRQDPGQGLRLIYYSQIVNDFQKGDIAEGYSVSREKKESFPLTVTSAQKNPTAFYLCASKIVPGNTIYFGEGSWLTVV.

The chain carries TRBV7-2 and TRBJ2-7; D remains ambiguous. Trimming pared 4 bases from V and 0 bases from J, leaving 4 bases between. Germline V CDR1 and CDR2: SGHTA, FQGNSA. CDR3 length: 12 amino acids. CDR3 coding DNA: TGTGCCAGCAGCTGGGCCTCCTACGAGCAGTACTTC. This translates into CASSWASYEQYF.

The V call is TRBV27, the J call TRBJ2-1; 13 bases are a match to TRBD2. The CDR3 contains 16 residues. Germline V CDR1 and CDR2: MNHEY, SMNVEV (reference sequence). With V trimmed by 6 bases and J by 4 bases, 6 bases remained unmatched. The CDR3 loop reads CASSRLAGGAYNEQFF. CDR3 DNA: TGTGCCAGCAGCCGACTAGCGGGAGGCGCTTACAATGAGCAGTTCTTC.

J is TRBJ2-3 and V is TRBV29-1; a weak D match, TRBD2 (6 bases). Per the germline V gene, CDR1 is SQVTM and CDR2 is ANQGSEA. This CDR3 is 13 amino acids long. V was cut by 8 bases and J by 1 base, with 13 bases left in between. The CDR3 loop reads CSFGTVRTDTQYF. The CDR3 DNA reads TGCAGCTTTGGGACTGTACGCACAGATACGCAGTATTTT.

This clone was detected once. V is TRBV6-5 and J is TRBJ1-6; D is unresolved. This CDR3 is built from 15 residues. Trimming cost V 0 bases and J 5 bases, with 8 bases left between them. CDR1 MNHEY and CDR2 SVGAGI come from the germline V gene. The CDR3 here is CASSYSYKNNSPLHF. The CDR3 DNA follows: TGTGCCAGCAGTTACTCGTACAAAAATAATTCACCCCTCCACTTT.

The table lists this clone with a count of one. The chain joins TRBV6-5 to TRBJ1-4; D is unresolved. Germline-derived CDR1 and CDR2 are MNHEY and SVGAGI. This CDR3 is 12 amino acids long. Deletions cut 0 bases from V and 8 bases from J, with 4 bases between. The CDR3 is CASSYSGEKLFF. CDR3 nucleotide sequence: TGTGCCAGCAGTTACTCGGGCGAAAAACTGTTTTTT.

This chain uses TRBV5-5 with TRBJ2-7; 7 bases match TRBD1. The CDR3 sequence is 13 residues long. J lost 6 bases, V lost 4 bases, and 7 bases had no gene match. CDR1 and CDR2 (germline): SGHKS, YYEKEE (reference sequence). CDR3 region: CASSPTGLGEQYF. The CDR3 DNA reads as TGTGCCAGCAGCCCGACAGGGCTGGGCGAGCAGTACTTC.

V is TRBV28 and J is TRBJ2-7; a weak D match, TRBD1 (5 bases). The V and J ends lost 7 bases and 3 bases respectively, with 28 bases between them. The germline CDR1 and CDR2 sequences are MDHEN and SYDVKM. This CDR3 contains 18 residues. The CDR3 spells CASKGNTLVNSYIYEQYF. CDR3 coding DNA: TGTGCCAGCAAGGGGAACACTCTGGTAAATTCCTATATCTACGAGCAGTACTTC.

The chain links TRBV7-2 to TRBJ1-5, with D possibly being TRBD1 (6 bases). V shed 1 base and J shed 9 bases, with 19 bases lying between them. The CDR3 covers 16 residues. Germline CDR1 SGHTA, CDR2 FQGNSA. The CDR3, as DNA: TGTGCCAGCAGCTTAGGACAGGAAGGGTACCTACTGCCCCAGCATTTT. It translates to CASSLGQEGYLLPQHF. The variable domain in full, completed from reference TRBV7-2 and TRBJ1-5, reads GAGVSQSPSNKVTEKGKDVELRCDPISGHTALYWYRQSLGQGLEFLIYFQGNSAPDKSGLPSDRFSAERTGGSVSTLTIQRTQQEDSAVYLCASSLGQEGYLLPQHFGDGTRLSIL.

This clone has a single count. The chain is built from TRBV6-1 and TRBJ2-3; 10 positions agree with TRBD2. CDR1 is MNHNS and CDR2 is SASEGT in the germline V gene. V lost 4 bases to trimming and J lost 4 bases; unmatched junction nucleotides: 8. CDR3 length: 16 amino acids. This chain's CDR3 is CASSAASSGGADTQYF. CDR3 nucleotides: TGTGCCAGCAGTGCCGCTTCTAGCGGGGGTGCAGATACGCAGTATTTT.

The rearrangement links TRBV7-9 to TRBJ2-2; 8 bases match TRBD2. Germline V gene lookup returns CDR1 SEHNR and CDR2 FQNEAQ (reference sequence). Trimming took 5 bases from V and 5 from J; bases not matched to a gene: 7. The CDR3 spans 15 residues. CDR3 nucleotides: TGTGCCAGCAGCCCCTTAGCGGGAATGACCGGGGAGCTGTTTTTT. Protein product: CASSPLAGMTGELFF.

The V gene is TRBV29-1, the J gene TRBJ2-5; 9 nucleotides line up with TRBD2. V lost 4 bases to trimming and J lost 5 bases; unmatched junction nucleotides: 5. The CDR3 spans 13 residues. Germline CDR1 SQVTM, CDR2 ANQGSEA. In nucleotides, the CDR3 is TGCAGCGTTGGGACTAGCGTCGGGGAGACCCAGTACTTC. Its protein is CSVGTSVGETQYF.

Here the CDR3 reads CASSPRQGASSEQYF. CDR3 bases: TGTGCCAGCAGCCCAAGACAGGGGGCCTCTTCCGAGCAGTACTTC. J is TRBJ2-7 and V is TRBV6-5; 10 bases are a match to TRBD1. The V gene's germline CDR1 is MNHEY and CDR2 SVGAGI. The CDR3 is 15 residues long. Germline trimming cut 6 bases from V and 6 bases from J; bases unmatched to any gene: 11.

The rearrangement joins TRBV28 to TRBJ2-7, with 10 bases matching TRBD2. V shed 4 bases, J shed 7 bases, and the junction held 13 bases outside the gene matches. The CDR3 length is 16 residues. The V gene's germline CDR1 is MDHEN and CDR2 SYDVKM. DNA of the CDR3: TGTGCCAGCAGTTGGTCGACTAGCGGGCCGCCTTGGGAGCAGTACTTC. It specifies CASSWSTSGPPWEQYF. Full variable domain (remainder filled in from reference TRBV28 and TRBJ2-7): DVKVTQSSRYLVKRTGEKVFLECVQDMDHENMFWYRQDPGLGLRLIYFSYDVKMKEKGDIPEGYSVSREKKERFSLILESASTNQTSMYLCASSWSTSGPPWEQYFGPGTRLTVT.

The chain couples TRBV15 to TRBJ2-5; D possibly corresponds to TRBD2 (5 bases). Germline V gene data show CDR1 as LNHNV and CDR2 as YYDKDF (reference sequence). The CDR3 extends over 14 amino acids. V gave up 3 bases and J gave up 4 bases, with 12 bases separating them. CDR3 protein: CATSRRGLGETQYF. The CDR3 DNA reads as TGTGCCACCAGCAGGAGAGGGTTGGGAGAGACCCAGTACTTC.